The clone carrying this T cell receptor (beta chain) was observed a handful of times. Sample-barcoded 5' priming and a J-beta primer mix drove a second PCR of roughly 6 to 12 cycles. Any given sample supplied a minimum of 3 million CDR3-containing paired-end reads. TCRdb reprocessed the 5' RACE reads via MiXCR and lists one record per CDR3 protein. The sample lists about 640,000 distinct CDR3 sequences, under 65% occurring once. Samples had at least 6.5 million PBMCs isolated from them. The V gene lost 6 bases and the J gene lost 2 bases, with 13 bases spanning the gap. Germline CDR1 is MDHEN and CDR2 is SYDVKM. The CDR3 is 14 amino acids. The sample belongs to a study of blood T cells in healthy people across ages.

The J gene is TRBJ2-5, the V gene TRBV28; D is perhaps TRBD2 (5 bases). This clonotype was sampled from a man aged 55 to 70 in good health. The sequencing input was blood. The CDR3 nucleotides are TGTGCCAGCAGGCTTCCTCTAGCACAAGAGACCCAGTACTTC. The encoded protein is CASRLPLAQETQYF.